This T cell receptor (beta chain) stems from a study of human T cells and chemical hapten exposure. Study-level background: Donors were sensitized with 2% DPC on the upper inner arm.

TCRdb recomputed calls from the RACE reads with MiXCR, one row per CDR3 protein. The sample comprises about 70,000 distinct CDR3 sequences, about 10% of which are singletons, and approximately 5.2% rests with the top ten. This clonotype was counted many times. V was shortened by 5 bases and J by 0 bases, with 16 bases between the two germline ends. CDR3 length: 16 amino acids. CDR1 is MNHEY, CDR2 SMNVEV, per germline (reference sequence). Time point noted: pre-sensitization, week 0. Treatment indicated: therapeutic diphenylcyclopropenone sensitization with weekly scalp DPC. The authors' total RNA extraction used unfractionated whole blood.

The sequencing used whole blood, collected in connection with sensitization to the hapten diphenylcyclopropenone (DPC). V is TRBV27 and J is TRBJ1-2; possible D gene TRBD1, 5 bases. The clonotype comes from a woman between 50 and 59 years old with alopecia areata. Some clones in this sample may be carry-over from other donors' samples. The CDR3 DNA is TGTGCCAGCAGTCTTCGCGCGGACATAGCTAACTATGGCTACACCTTC. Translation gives CASSLRADIANYGYTF.